The entry below describes one T cell receptor beta chain. Its antigen target is currently unknown. Base qualities are not recorded, but no much larger clone differs from it by a single base. The entry originates in a study of blood T cell repertoires in COVID-19 (dated by TCRdb to about 2020). About the full investigation: Collaborator samples came from the United States, Italy and Spain and covered acute and convalescent phases of COVID-19. Where HLA class I and class II types were available, the types were taken from metadata supplied by the sample provider, not from assay-based typing. Deeply sampled blood TCRbeta repertoires from subjects exposed to, actively infected with, or recovered from COVID-19 were included in the dataset. The prospective study material was composed of cDNA or gDNA derived from T cells, B-cell-depleted T cells, or PBMCs. The repertoires were released in a freely available public database meant as a resource for research on the immune response to SARS-CoV-2. The samples were drawn from the first 160 participants of the ongoing ImmuneRACE study and from under 1,500 subjects provided by 6 global collaborators. A de-identified subject ID, COVID-19 status, age in years and sex were almost always included in the sample metadata.

Each collaborating institution followed its own protocols to collect whole blood in K2EDTA tubes. For TCRbeta analysis, collaborators shipped samples as frozen whole blood, isolated PBMCs, or DNA extracted from either of those sample types. Summary of the overall study and its limitations: How much clinical and demographic metadata was included differed by source and by participant, and the metadata was provided uncurated.

TCRbeta CDR3 regions were amplified from genomic DNA using the immunoSEQ Assay, a bias-controlled multiplex PCR. The authors' analysis ran thus. The number of nucleated cells in each sample was estimated from the amplification of reference gene primers within the assay. To quantify the absolute abundance of each unique TCRbeta CDR3 rearrangement, sequence reads were collapsed and filtered. For each sample, productive Simpson clonality was calculated by taking the square root of Simpson's diversity index across productive rearrangements. The table comes from immuneACCESS by way of TCRdb, which keeps in-frame sequences with V and J called. Part of the clones is missing from these tables; in studies checked, under half for an unresolved V gene and the rest for unknown reasons. Clone size and V and J calls were adopted from that table, with D and trimming inferred from the DNA. The table for this sample lists just under 300,000 clones; roughly 86% of them were counted only once. The ten largest make up over 1% of the sample.

The CDR3, from cysteine to phenylalanine, totals 15 residues. Kept here is only the CDR3 DNA, which spans 45 bases and is read in frame from base 1. The CDR1 and CDR2 encoded by the germline V gene are SGHVS and FQNEAQ. Here V drops 5 bases and J drops 4 bases, and the junction holds 9 bases not matched to any gene. The chain was built from TRBV7-8 and TRBJ2-7; 9 junctional bases match TRBD1. The source of this sequence is a man in his 70s with acute or convalescent COVID-19. Specimen: peripheral blood. The DNA sequence reads TGTGCCAGCAGCCGGTCCGGGACAGGGAGATACGAGCAGTACTTC. Its protein product is CASSRSGTGRYEQYF.